This T cell receptor (beta chain) was identified in a study of blood T cell repertoires in COVID-19. Overall study: Researchers got acute and convalescent COVID-19 samples from the United States, Italy and Spain. Sample material is recorded as cDNA or gDNA derived from T cells, B-cell-depleted T cells, or PBMCs.

How the authors handled the data: Researchers report that nucleated cell counts were estimated from reference gene primer amplification. Assay used: immunoSEQ multiplex PCR; TCRdb lists only in-frame clones, some missing. The DNA gave D and trimming, while V, J and clone size come from that table. The table has roughly 140,000 clones, 75% to 90% seen once. The CDR3 has 14 amino acids. Unmatched junction bases numbered 9, after V lost 3 bases and J lost 5 bases. CDR1 and CDR2 from the germline V gene are SQVTM and ANQGSEA. This sequence joins TRBV29-1 and TRBJ2-5, with TRBD1 matching 7 bases. Sequences were obtained from peripheral blood. The TCR sequence derives from a man aged 70-80 years with acute or convalescent COVID-19. The CDR3 region has the DNA TGCAGCGTTGACTTCCTGACAGGGCAGGAGACCCAGTACTTC. Its protein product is CSVDFLTGQETQYF.